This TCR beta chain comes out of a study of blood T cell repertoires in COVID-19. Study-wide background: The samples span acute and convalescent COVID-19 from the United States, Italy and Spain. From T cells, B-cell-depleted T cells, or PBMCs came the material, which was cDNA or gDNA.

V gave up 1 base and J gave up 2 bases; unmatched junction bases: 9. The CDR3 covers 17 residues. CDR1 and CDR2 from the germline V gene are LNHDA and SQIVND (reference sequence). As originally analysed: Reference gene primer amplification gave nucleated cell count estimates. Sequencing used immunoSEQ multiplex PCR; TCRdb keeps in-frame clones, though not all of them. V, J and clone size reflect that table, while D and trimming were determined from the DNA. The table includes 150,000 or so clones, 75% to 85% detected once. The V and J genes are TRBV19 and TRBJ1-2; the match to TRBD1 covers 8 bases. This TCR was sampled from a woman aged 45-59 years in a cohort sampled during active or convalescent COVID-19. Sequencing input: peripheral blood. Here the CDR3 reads CASSIVPTGVSNYGYTF. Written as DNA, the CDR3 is TGTGCCAGTAGTATAGTTCCGACAGGGGTTTCAAACTATGGCTACACCTTC.